The source of this TCR beta chain is a study of blood T cell repertoires in COVID-19. Here immunoSEQ multiplex PCR was the method, and the copy in TCRdb shows in-frame clones only, minus some. The sample shows 150,000 to 200,000 clones, around 82% of them seen only once. Germline V CDR1 and CDR2: SGHTA, FQGNSA. This CDR3 is built from 15 residues. Between the trimmed V and J ends, which lost 2 bases and 0 bases, there was a span of 10 bases. The sequenced sample consisted of peripheral blood. The V gene is TRBV7-2, the J gene TRBJ1-1; D not certain. The sequence was collected from a woman aged 80 or older with acute or convalescent COVID-19. The DNA for the CDR3 is TGTGCCAGCAGCTTACAGGCCACCATGAACACTGAAGCTTTCTTT. It is translated as CASSLQATMNTEAFF.